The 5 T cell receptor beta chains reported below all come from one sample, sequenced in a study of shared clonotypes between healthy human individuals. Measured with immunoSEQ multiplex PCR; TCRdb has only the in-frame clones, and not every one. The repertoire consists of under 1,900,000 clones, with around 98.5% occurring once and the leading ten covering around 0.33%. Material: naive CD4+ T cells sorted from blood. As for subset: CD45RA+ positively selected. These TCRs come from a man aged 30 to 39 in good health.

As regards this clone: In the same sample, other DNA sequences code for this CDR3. In DNA form, the CDR3 reads TGTGCCAGCAGCCTTCAACCGTCTAGCACAGATACGCAGTATTTT. This sequence encodes CASSLQPSSTDTQYF. The genes are TRBV11-2 and TRBJ2-3, with D hard to call. The V and J ends lost 5 bases and 0 bases respectively, with 12 bases between them. Germline CDR1 and CDR2: SGHAT and FQNNGV. The CDR3 has 15 amino acids.

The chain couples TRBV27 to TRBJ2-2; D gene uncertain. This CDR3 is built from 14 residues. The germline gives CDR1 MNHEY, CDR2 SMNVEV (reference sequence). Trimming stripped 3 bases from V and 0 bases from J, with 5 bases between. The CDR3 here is CASSLSANTGELFF. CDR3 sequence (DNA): TGTGCCAGCAGTTTGAGCGCGAACACCGGGGAGCTGTTTTTT.

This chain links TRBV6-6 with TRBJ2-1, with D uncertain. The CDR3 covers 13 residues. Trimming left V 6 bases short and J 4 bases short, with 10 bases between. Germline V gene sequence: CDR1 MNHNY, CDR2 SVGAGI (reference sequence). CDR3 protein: CASRVQEYNEQFF. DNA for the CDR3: TGTGCCAGCAGAGTCCAAGAATACAATGAGCAGTTCTTC.

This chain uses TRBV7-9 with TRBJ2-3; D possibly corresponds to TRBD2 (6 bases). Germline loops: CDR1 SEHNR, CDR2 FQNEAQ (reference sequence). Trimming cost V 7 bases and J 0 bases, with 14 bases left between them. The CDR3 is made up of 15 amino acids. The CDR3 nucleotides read TGTGCCAGCACTCCAACGGCGGGGAGCACAGATACGCAGTATTTT. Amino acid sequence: CASTPTAGSTDTQYF. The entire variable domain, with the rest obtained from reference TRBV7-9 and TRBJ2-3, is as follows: DTGVSQNPRHKITKRGQNVTFRCDPISEHNRLYWYRQTLGQGPEFLTYFQNEAQLEKSRLLSDRFSAERPKGSFSTLEIQRTEQGDSAMYLCASTPTAGSTDTQYFGPGTRLTVL.

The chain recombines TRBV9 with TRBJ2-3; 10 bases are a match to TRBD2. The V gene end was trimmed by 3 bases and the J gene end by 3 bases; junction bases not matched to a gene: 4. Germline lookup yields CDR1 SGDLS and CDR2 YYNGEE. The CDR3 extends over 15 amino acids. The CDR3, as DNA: TGTGCCAGCAGCGCCCGGACTAGCGGTACAGATACGCAGTATTTT. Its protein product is CASSARTSGTDTQYF.